The clone carrying this TCR beta chain was seen at least ten times. Its antigen is unidentified. Trimming cost V 2 bases and J 7 bases, with 11 bases left between them. CDR1 is MNHEY and CDR2 is SVGAGI in the germline V gene. The CDR3 loop spans 13 amino acids. The source of the sample is a study of metastatic and nonmetastatic thyroid tumors. On the study more broadly: Samples came from malignant and benign thyroid patients, and repertoires were compared across blood and tumor or nodule tissue. Study results and limitations: Within blood and tumor, benign nodules reportedly had significantly lower TCR beta diversity than malignant thyroid tumors did.

In the original processing: Differences in CDR3 between clinicopathological groups were drawn on to build a classifier intended to discriminate distant-metastatic papillary thyroid cancer patients. MiXCR was used by TCRdb to re-call the PCR reads. In this record, the V and J calls reflect TCRdb's handling and not the investigators' own analysis. The repertoire includes approximately 20,000 clones, 34% of them detected once, and approximately 11% sits in the top ten. Each patient came to thyroid surgery without any prior treatment (of any kind). The sequenced sample was tumor tissue. J is TRBJ1-1 and V is TRBV6-5; tentative D call: TRBD1 (5 bases). The sequence was obtained from a male donor with papillary thyroid cancer or a benign thyroid nodule (not recorded which). Some clones in this sample may be carry-over from other donors' samples. The DNA for the CDR3 is TGTGCCAGCAGTTACACCGGGACCGGTGAAGCTTTCTTT. It codes for CASSYTGTGEAFF.